The source of this T cell receptor beta chain is a study of T cell clones after liver transplantation (dated by TCRdb to about 2019). General notes on the study: The samples were obtained from ITN030ST, a randomized trial that attempted immunosuppression withdrawal within 2 years after liver transplantation. Donor-reactive T cell clones were identified using TCRbeta sequencing after a pre-transplant mixed lymphocyte reaction and were then followed in post-transplant blood. As an antigen-independent comparator for the donor-reactive sequences, third party-reactive TCRbeta sequences from pre-transplant MLRs were identified as well. Three of the eight recipients were HCV-positive; the others were transplanted for non-autoimmune, non-viral indications. The subjects received no induction therapy and were kept on standard immunosuppression until randomization at 12-24 months post-transplant. To count as tolerant, a recipient had to stay completely off immunosuppression for at least one year without liver enzymes climbing beyond twice the upper limit of normal. Blood samples were collected pre-transplant, pre-randomization before withdrawal, and post-randomization after either complete withdrawal or failed withdrawal. The study cohort included 8 liver transplant recipients, of whom 3 were classified as tolerant and 5 as non-tolerant.

The intended sense of this specimen's time point label: pre-transplant. Thawed unstimulated PBMCs were stained for CD3, CD4 and CD8 and FACS-sorted into CD3+CD4+ and CD3+CD8+ populations. Randomization to immunosuppression withdrawal applied to every one of the 8 studied subjects. The Qiagen DNeasy Blood and Tissue Kit was used for genomic DNA isolation. The germline V gene supplies CDR1 SNHLY and CDR2 FYNNEI. Its CDR3 holds 12 amino acids, cysteine through phenylalanine. Only the CDR3 region is kept as DNA, spanning 36 bases read in frame from base 1. V and J are truncated by 5 bases and 3 bases respectively, leaving an intervening sequence of 8 bases. What the study reported, not specific to this receptor: In two subjects, low numbers of available donor cells limited the measurable donor-reactive repertoire. Because of small, heterogeneous patient numbers and non-standardized post-transplant time points, the conclusions were only preliminary. Because allograft tissue specimens were not available, migration of donor-reactive T cells into the graft, rather than deletion, may have occurred. Donor-reactive sequences declined more than third party-reactive ones, suggesting partial antigen-specific deletion unrelated to withdrawal success. When repertoire turnover was taken into account, detection of donor-reactive sequences was significantly reduced in 7 of 8 subjects for CD4 and in 8 of 8 subjects for CD8. In most of the 8 subjects, regardless of tolerance or HCV status, circulating donor-reactive CD4 TCRbeta sequences dropped significantly post-transplant.

High-throughput TCRbeta CDR3 sequencing of frozen genomic DNA was performed by immunoSEQ, including PCR amplification, mapping, bias correction and internal controls. The study's processing was this. Productive rearrangements were retained, and unique TCRbeta sequences were defined by the CDR3 nucleotide sequence together with the V and J gene. For classification of a sequence as donor-reactive, at least 5-fold expansion in CFSE-low cells relative to unstimulated pre-transplant cells and a frequency of at least 0.01% were required. Per-subject minimum frequency thresholds, based on the lowest-template unstimulated sample, ensured at least 90% detection power. Jensen-Shannon divergence between the top 1000 TCRbeta sequences post-transplant and pre-transplant was used to measure repertoire turnover. Two-sided Fisher's exact tests were used to test for changes in how often donor-reactive sequences were detected. In its TCRdb copy, this immuneACCESS table keeps in-frame sequences only and misses some clones. Where compared with another copy, unresolved V genes explain less than half of these, and the others have no known cause. The V and J calls and the clone size are those of that table, but D and trimming were determined from the DNA. Present in this sample are roughly 74,000 clones, around 80% of which were seen just once. Around 0.66% of the sample belongs to the ten largest clones.

Comments on this clone: Its antigen remains unidentified. Within one base of it there is no much larger clone, and no base qualities were kept.

This TCR was sampled from a human donor who received a liver transplant. Recombination joined TRBV2 with TRBJ2-7, and the D gene may be TRBD2, 5 bases matching. This sample comprised CD4+ T cells from blood, obtained before liver transplant. The CDR3 protein is CASSPTSYEQYF. The sequence in DNA is TGTGCCAGCAGTCCCACTAGCTACGAGCAGTACTTC.